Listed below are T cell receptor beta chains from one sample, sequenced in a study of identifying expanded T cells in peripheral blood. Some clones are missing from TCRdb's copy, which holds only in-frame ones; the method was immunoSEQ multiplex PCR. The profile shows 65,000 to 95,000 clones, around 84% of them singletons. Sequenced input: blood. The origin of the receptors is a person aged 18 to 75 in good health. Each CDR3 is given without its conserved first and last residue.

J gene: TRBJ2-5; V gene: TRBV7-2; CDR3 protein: ASSFDRGSRETQY
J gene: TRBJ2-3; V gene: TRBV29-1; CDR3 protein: SAWTGADTQY
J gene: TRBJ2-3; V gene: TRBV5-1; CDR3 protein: ASSGQGTDTQY
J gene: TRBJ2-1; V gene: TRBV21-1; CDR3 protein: ATLSGSNLNEQF
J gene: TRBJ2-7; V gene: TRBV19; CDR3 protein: ASSILAGNEQY
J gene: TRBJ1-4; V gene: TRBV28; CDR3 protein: ASSSQGFNEKLF
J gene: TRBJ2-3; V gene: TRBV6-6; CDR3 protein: ASSAPEGTDTQY
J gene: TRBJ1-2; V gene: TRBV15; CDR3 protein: ATSRKTLTVNYGYT
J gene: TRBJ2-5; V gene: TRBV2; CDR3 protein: ASSEAAGKETQY
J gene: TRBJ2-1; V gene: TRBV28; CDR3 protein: ASSFPDTTPLEFYNEQF
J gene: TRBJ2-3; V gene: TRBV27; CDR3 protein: ASSLGLASTDTQY
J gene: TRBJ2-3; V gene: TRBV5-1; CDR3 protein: ASSLAGGRSTDTQY
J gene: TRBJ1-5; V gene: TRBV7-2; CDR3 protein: ASSLEVAGDLQPQH
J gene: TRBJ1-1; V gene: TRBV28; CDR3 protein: ASSPPTGTNTEAF
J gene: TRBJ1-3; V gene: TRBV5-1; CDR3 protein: ASSSGDREGNTIY
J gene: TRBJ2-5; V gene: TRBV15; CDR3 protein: ATSREGPKASDHQETRY
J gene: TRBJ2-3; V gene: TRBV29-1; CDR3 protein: SVLRADTQY
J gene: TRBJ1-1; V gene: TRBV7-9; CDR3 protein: ASSPDVGTRTSEAF
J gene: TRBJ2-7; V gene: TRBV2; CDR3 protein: ASGSSYEQY
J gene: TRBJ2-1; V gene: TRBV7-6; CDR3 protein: ASSLAGDVNEQF
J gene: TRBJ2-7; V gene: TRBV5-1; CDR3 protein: ASSFSGSLYEQY
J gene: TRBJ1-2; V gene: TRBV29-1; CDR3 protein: SVETGANYGYT
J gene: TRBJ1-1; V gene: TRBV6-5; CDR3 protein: ASRQGGMNTEAF
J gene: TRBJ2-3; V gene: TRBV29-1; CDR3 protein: SVDGTSGVGTDTQY
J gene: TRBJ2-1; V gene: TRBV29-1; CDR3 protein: SVDGERGDEQF
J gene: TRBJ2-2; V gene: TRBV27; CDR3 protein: ASRGTGGFTGELF
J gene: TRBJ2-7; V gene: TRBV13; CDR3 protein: ASSSLGSGRAYEQY
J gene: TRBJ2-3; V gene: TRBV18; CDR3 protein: ASSPGSGRTDTQY
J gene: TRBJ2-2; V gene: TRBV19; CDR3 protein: ASKGTGVTGELF
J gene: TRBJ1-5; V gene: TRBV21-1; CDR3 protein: ASSKRPGGLRLSNQPQH
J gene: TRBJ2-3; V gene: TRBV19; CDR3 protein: ASSNPGASTDTQY
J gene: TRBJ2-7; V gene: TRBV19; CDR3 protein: ASSIILRDRDHEQY
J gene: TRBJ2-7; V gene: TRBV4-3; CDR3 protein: ASSSERDSYEQY
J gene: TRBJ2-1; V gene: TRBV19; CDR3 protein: ASSRLAGYDNEQF
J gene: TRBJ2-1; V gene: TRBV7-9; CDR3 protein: ASNNYNEQF
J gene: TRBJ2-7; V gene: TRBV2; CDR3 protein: ASSLLGGAEYEQY
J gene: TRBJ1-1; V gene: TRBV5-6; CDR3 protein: ASSSMTAEAF
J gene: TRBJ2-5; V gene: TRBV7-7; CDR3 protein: ASSLLAGGEETQY
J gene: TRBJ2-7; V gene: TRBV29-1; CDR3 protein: SVERQGVYEQY
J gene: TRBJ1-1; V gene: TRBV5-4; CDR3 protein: ASSSGQGLNTEAF
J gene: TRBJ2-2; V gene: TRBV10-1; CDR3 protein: ASRASQGYTGELF
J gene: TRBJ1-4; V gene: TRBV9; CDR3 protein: ASSVGQTATNEKLF
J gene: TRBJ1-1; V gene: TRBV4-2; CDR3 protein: ASLGGVMNTEAF
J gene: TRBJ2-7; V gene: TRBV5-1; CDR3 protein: ASSFFDRVGNEQY
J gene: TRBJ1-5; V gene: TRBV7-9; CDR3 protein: ASSLAHGGNQPQH
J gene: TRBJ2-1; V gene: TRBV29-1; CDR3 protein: SVRFTNEQF
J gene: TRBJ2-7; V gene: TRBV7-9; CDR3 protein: ASSLGGLAYEQY
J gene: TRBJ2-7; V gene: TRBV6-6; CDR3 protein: ASSQWTGVDEQY
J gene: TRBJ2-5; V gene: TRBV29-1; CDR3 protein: SVAPSGRAQETQY
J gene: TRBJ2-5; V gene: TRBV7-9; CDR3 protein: ASSPRQGEGETQY
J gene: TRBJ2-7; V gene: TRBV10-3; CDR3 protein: AISEGFSPYEQY
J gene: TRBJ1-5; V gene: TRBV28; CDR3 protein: ASSLEGGNQPQH
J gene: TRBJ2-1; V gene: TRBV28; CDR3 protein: ASQTPGQGTYEQF
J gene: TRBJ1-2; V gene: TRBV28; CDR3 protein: ASQPSRVPYGYT
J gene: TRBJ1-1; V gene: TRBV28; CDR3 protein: ASSPPTPNTEAF
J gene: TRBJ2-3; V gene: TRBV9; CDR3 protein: ASSVVFAASGTGDTQY
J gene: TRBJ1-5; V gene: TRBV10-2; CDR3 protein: ASSILLGVNQPQH
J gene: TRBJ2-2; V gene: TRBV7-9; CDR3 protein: ASSFSGRRNTGELF
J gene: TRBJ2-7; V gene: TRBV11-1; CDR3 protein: ASSPSRYVGEQY
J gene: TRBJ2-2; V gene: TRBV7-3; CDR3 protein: ASSPQGLSNTGELF